The clone carrying this T cell receptor (beta chain) turned up a few times. The data were obtained in a study of T cells in Graves' hyperthyroidism and ophthalmopathy. The investigators amplified TCR beta CDR3 regions from RNA transcripts. A set of HTBI primers served as the primers for a first-round RT-PCR of the TCR CDR3. TCRdb reanalysed the multiplex PCR reads using MiXCR and keeps one entry per CDR3 protein. The sample consists of approximately 520,000 distinct CDR3 sequences, less than 25% of them appearing once. Germline V gene lookup returns CDR1 KGHSH and CDR2 LQKENI. This CDR3 spans 16 amino acids. Trimming shortened V by 1 base and J by 3 bases, and 16 bases separated the two germline ends.

Sequencing input: blood. The V and J genes are TRBV18 and TRBJ2-7; possibly TRBD1 for D (6 bases). The clonotype originates from a man aged 18 to 29 with Graves' hyperthyroidism. CDR3 bases: TGTGCCAGCTCACCACTAATGAAGGCAGGGGACTACGAGCAGTACTTC. Translated, it gives CASSPLMKAGDYEQYF.